This entry describes one T cell receptor (beta chain). The antigen is undetermined. V was trimmed by 6 bases and J by 5 bases, leaving 14 bases between them. The CDR3 extends over 12 amino acids. Germline CDR1 reads SQVTM; CDR2 reads ANQGSEA. The data stem from a study of blood T cells in healthy people across ages. Study-level points and caveats: Changes seen in expanded clonotypes were possibly confounded by donor CMV status left unknown. A strong correlation was found between TCR beta diversity and the percentage of naive T cells.

Next came a second PCR, run for about 7 to 11 cycles, which used a sample-barcoded 5' primer along with a J-beta primer mix. From the 5' RACE reads, TCRdb called clonotypes with MiXCR, one entry per CDR3 protein. The top ten hold about 42% of the sample, which has roughly 720,000 distinct CDR3 sequences, about 55% seen once. The sequenced material came from blood. The chain recombines TRBV29-1 with TRBJ2-7; D gene unclear. This TCR was sampled from a man older than 75 in good health. CDR3 coding DNA: TGCAGCGTGGGTAGGAAGGAGAACGAGCAGTACTTC. Its translation: CSVGRKENEQYF.